This TCR beta chain was retrieved from a study of T cells in localized non-small cell lung cancer. The protocol was immunoSEQ multiplex PCR, while the TCRdb copy is restricted to in-frame clones and leaves out a portion. The sample records almost 65,000 clones, 75% to 90% being singletons. Study conclusions and caveats: Patients showing higher blood T cell density tended to see longer overall survival. Heterogeneity within the tumor remains possible, as just one region underwent sequencing. Exceeding tumor, uninvolved adjacent lung had the highest T cell clonality. Paired adjacent lung recovered a median around 52 of the top 100 tumor clones.

For this clone: Its antigen is currently unknown.

Trimming stripped 2 bases from V and 2 bases from J, with 10 bases between. The germline V gene has CDR1 SGHTA and CDR2 FQGTGA. The CDR3 loop spans 15 amino acids. The genes are TRBV7-3 and TRBJ2-1; D possibly corresponds to TRBD2 (6 bases). The receptor was derived from a woman aged 40 to 75 with stage I lung adenocarcinoma. Sequenced here: peripheral blood, sampled before any cancer treatment. The CDR3 protein is CASSLRDLPYNEQFF. The CDR3 nucleotides read TGTGCCAGCAGCTTACGGGACTTACCCTACAATGAGCAGTTCTTC.